The T cell receptor beta chain described here comes from a study of tumor and adjacent non-tumor tissue in lung cancer. For the study at large: There were 11 to 13 adenocarcinoma, a couple of squamous cell carcinoma and 1 small cell lung cancer cases. Aged roughly 31 to 85 years, patients included more than nine men and about five women with stage I to III disease. Overall study results and limits: Tumor repertoires had a smaller top 100 clone share than normal lung. TCR diversity was significantly greater in tumor than normal lung tissue.

A modified ARM-PCR protocol with three rounds of nested PCR amplified TCRbeta. One entry per CDR3 protein, called by TCRdb with MiXCR from the multiplex PCR reads. The table records fewer than 75,000 distinct CDR3 sequences, 65% to 80% of them present only once. In regard to this clonotype: Its cognate antigen is unknown. A clone one base away is much larger, so this may be a read error.

RNA was extracted from bulk tissue without any cell sorting. More than 3 cm separated this lung sample from the edge of the tumor. The CDR3 has 13 residues. Germline V gene sequence: CDR1 SNHLY, CDR2 FYNNEI. The rearrangement joins TRBV2 to TRBJ1-1; D call uncertain. This sequence originates from a man aged 55-75 years with non-small cell lung cancer. Material: distant non-tumor lung tissue. The CDR3 spells CASCEIRDTEAFF. As DNA, the CDR3 is TGTGCCAGCTGTGAAATTAGAGACACTGAAGCTTTCTTT. The full variable domain, with the rest looked up from reference TRBV2 and TRBJ1-1, is EPEVTQTPSHQVTQMGQEVILRCVPISNHLYFYWYRQILGQKVEFLVSFYNNEISEKSEIFDDQFSVERPDGSNFTLKIRSTKLEDSAMYFCASCEIRDTEAFFGQGTRLTVV.